The 18 T cell receptor beta chains below come from one sample, sequenced in a study of cytomegalovirus exposure and HLA in healthy donors. Primers: 60 Vbeta forward and 13 Jbeta reverse. Method: immunoSEQ multiplex PCR; TCRdb's copy keeps in-frame clones and lacks some. The sample lists 130,000 or so clones, over 75% seen once, with 4.2% in the top ten. Source material: PBMCs. Every receptor here comes from a male donor in good health and CMV-seropositive.

The rearrangement links TRBV4-2 to TRBJ2-7, with TRBD1 identical over 9 bases. CDR1 and CDR2 from the germline V gene are LGHNA and YNFKEQ. The trim removed 1 base at V and 3 bases at J, leaving 4 bases unmatched. The CDR3 runs 15 residues. CDR3 sequence reads: CASSQVGQGLYEQYF. Here the CDR3 DNA reads TGTGCCAGCAGCCAAGTGGGACAGGGACTCTACGAGCAGTACTTC.

The chain employs TRBV7-9 and TRBJ1-1; 8 nucleotides agree with TRBD1. The germline V gene encodes CDR1 SEHNR and CDR2 FQNEAQ (reference sequence). V trimming: 5 bases; J trimming: 1 base; junction bases outside the gene matches: 9. CDR3 size: 16 residues. CDR3 sequence (DNA): TGTGCCAGCAGCCTAACGGACAGGGACGAGAACACTGAAGCTTTCTTT. As protein: CASSLTDRDENTEAFF.

This sequence joins TRBV2 and TRBJ2-5; 9 bases line up with TRBD2. This CDR3 contains 14 residues. J lost 2 bases, V lost 4 bases, and 2 bases had no gene match. The V gene's germline CDR1 is SNHLY and CDR2 FYNNEI. Here the CDR3 DNA reads TGTGCCAGCAGTGCGACTAGCGGTCAAGAGACCCAGTACTTC. This sequence encodes CASSATSGQETQYF.

To note about this clone: A read error may produce the germline difference seen at one junction end. The chain carries TRBV7-2 and TRBJ2-6; possible D gene TRBD2, 7 bases. The CDR3 extends over 16 amino acids. Germline loops: CDR1 SGHTA, CDR2 FQGNSA. The CDR3 here is CASSFPLGGGANGLTF. The CDR3, as DNA: TGTGCCAGCAGCTTCCCACTCGGTGGGGGGGCCAACGGCCTGACTTTC.

The chain uses TRBV6-5 and TRBJ1-2; D unresolved. This CDR3 comprises 13 residues. Between the trimmed V and J ends, which lost 7 bases and 4 bases, there was a span of 13 bases. Germline lookup yields CDR1 MNHEY and CDR2 SVGAGI. The CDR3 DNA follows: TGTGCCAGCACCTCTGAGGGTAGCTATGGCTACACCTTC. It translates to CASTSEGSYGYTF.

The chain combines TRBV6-1 with TRBJ1-1; 7 positions agree with TRBD1. This CDR3 comprises 14 residues. V shed 5 bases and J 1 base; nucleotides not matched to a gene: 4. Germline values: CDR1 MNHNS, CDR2 SASEGT. The CDR3 DNA reads as TGTGCCAGCAGTAGACAGGGTCCGAACACTGAAGCTTTCTTT. It encodes CASSRQGPNTEAFF.

This clone occurred a few times. The chain uses TRBV5-1 and TRBJ1-2; D gene ambiguous. The V gene's germline CDR1 is SGHRS and CDR2 YFSETQ. V was pared by 2 bases and J by 0 bases, with 26 bases between. The CDR3 sequence is 20 residues long. CDR3 region: CASSLPYPELVEVTNYGYTF. The CDR3 bases are TGCGCCAGCAGCTTACCCTATCCGGAACTCGTAGAGGTGACTAACTATGGCTACACCTTC.

The chain is built from TRBV6-1 and TRBJ1-1; D is ambiguous. The CDR3 is 13 amino acids. Germline V gives CDR1 MNHNS, CDR2 SASEGT. V lost 7 bases and J lost 0, with 9 bases in between. CDR3 residues: CASTRAMNTEAFF. The CDR3 region has the DNA TGTGCCAGCACCCGAGCCATGAACACTGAAGCTTTCTTT.

The V gene is TRBV6-6, the J gene TRBJ1-1, with D unresolved. V gave up 6 bases and J gave up 2 bases, with 16 bases separating them. CDR3 length: 15 residues. Germline V gene data show CDR1 as MNHNY and CDR2 as SVGAGI (reference sequence). The CDR3 DNA reads as TGTGCCAGCAGCCCCCGCGGCGGAGGTAACACTGAAGCTTTCTTT. It translates to CASSPRGGGNTEAFF.

The CDR3 protein is CASSEAFSGANVLTF. CDR3 sequence (DNA): TGTGCCAGCAGTGAAGCCTTCTCTGGGGCCAACGTCCTGACTTTC. The V call is TRBV2, the J call TRBJ2-6; D is unclear. CDR1 and CDR2 (germline): SNHLY, FYNNEI. The germline V and J ends were trimmed by 0 bases and 0 bases, with 3 bases remaining between them. The CDR3 sequence is 15 residues long.

This chain joins TRBV25-1 and TRBJ1-1, with D perhaps TRBD1 (6 bases). This CDR3 region has 15 residues. V gave up 6 bases and J gave up 3 bases, with 17 bases separating them. Per germline, CDR1 MGHDK and CDR2 SYGVNS. The CDR3 region is CASSQYRGGHTEAFF. The DNA for the CDR3 is TGTGCCAGCAGCCAATATCGGGGGGGGCACACTGAAGCTTTCTTT.

The J gene is TRBJ1-5, the V gene TRBV28, with TRBD1 as a possible D gene (6 bases). V gave up 6 bases and J gave up 4 bases, with 10 bases separating them. The CDR3 has 13 amino acids. Germline assignment: CDR1 MDHEN and CDR2 SYDVKM. The CDR3 coding sequence is TGTGCCAGCAGAGGGACACTTAATCAGCCCCAGCATTTT. Protein sequence: CASRGTLNQPQHF.

The chain recombines TRBV19 with TRBJ1-1; D unresolved. The germline V gene has CDR1 LNHDA and CDR2 SQIVND (reference sequence). Trimming removed 3 bases from V and 3 bases from J, with 14 bases in between. There are 15 residues in the CDR3. In DNA, the CDR3 is TGTGCCAGTAGTATTAACTTCGGGGTCGACACTGAAGCTTTCTTT. This gives the protein CASSINFGVDTEAFF.

This clone was detected once. The chain employs TRBV4-2 and TRBJ2-7, with no clear D. There are 14 residues in the CDR3. V lost 0 bases and J lost 3, with 9 bases in between. Germline CDR1 and CDR2: LGHNA and YNFKEQ. CDR3 bases: TGTGCCAGCAGCCAAGAATTACAGAGCTACGAGCAGTACTTC. Its protein product is CASSQELQSYEQYF.

CDR3 protein: CASSSDQGAETQYF. The CDR3 DNA reads TGTGCCAGCAGCTCGGACCAGGGGGCGGAGACCCAGTACTTC. The gene calls are TRBV7-2 and TRBJ2-5, with TRBD1 matching 8 bases. Germline V gene data show CDR1 as SGHTA and CDR2 as FQGNSA. V lost 4 bases to trimming and J lost 5 bases; unmatched junction nucleotides: 6. This CDR3 has 14 residues. The full variable domain, rest sourced from reference TRBV7-2 and TRBJ2-5, is GAGVSQSPSNKVTEKGKDVELRCDPISGHTALYWYRQSLGQGLEFLIYFQGNSAPDKSGLPSDRFSAERTGGSVSTLTIQRTQQEDSAVYLCASSSDQGAETQYFGPGTRLLVL.

The chain uses TRBV30 and TRBJ2-2; TRBD1 is a possible D gene (6 bases). V shed 2 bases and J shed 6 bases, with 10 bases lying between them. The CDR3 is made up of 13 amino acids. Germline V lookup: CDR1 GTSNPN, CDR2 SVGIG (reference sequence). The CDR3: CAWSSTGPGELFF. CDR3 coding DNA: TGTGCCTGGAGTTCTACAGGGCCCGGGGAGCTGTTTTTT. The complete variable domain, with remaining parts taken from reference TRBV30 and TRBJ2-2, reads SQTIHQWPATLVQPVGSPLSLECTVEGTSNPNLYWYRQAAGRGLQLLFYSVGIGQISSEVPQNLSASRPQDRQFILSSKKLLLSDSGFYLCAWSSTGPGELFFGEGSRLTVL.

The chain combines TRBV5-1 with TRBJ2-7, with D possibly TRBD2 on 6 matching bases. The germline V gene has CDR1 SGHRS and CDR2 YFSETQ. This CDR3 is built from 14 residues. Trimming took 4 bases from V and 0 from J, leaving 11 bases between them. CDR3 sequence reads: CASSGGIPSYEQYF. In DNA form, the CDR3 reads TGCGCCAGCAGCGGCGGGATCCCCTCCTACGAGCAGTACTTC.

As regards this clone: Germline and junction disagree at one end, which may indicate a read error. J is TRBJ2-7 and V is TRBV27, with a weak D call TRBD1 (6 bases). Per the germline V gene, CDR1 is MNHEY and CDR2 is SMNVEV (reference sequence). The CDR3 loop spans 14 amino acids. DNA for the CDR3: TGTGCTAGCAGTGCGAACAGGGAATCCTACGAGCAGTACTTC. Residues: CASSANRESYEQYF.